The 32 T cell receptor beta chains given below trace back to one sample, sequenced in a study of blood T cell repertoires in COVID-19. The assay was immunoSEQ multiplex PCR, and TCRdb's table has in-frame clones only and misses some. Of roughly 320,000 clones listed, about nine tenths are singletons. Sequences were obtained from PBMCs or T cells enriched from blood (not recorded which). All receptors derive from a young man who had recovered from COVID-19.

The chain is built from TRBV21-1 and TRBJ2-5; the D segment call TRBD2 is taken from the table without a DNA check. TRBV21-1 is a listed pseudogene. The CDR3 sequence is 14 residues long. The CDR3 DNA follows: TGTGCCAGCAGACGGTTAGCGGGAGTTGAGACCCAGTACTTC. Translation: CASRRLAGVETQYF.

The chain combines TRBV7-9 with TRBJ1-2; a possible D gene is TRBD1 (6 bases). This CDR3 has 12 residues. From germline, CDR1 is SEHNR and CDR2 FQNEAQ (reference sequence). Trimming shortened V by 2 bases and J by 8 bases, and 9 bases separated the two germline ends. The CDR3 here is CASSLPRGGYTF. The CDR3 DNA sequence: TGTGCCAGCAGCTTACCCAGGGGCGGCTACACCTTC.

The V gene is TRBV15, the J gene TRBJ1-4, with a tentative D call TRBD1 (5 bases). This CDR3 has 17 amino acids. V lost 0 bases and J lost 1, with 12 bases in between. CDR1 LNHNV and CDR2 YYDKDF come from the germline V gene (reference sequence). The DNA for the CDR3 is TGTGCCACCAGCAGAGATGGTGGAGGGGTAACTAATGAAAAACTGTTTTTT. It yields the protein CATSRDGGGVTNEKLFF. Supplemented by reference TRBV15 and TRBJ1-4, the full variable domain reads DAMVIQNPRYQVTQFGKPVTLSCSQTLNHNVMYWYQQKSSQAPKLLFHYYDKDFNNEADTPDNFQSRRPNTSFCFLDIRSPGLGDTAMYLCATSRDGGGVTNEKLFFGSGTQLSVL.

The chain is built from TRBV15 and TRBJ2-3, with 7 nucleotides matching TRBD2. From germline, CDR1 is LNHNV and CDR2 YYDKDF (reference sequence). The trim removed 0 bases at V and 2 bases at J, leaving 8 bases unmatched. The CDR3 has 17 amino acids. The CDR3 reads CATSREASGFPTDTQYF. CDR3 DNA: TGTGCCACCAGCAGAGAGGCTAGCGGATTCCCCACAGATACGCAGTATTTT.

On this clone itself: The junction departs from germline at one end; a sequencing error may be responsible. CDR3 DNA: TGTGCCAGCAGTTTGCTTTCTCGGGGTCAATTTAACTTC. This gives the protein CASSLLSRGQFNF. The rearrangement joins TRBV28 to TRBJ2-4; possibly TRBD2 for D (5 bases). The length of the CDR3 is 13 residues. The germline V gene has CDR1 MDHEN and CDR2 SYDVKM.

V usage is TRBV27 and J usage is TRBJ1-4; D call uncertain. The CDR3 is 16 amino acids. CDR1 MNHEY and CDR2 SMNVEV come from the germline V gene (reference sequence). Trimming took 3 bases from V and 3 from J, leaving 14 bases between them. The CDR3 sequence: CASSFSSELANEKLFF. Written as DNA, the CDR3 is TGTGCCAGCAGTTTTAGCAGCGAACTTGCTAATGAAAAACTGTTTTTT.

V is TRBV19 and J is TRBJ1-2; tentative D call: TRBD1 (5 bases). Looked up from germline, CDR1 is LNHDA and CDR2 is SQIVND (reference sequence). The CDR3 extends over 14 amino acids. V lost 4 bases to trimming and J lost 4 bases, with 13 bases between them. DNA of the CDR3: TGTGCCAGTAGTACCGTCGGGGGGATCTATGGCTACACCTTC. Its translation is CASSTVGGIYGYTF.

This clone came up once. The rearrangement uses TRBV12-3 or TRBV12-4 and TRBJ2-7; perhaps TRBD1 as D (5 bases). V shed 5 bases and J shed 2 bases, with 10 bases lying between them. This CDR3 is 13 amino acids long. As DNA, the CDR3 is TGTGCCAGCAGTACAGGTTCCCCCTACGAGCAGTACTTC. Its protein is CASSTGSPYEQYF.

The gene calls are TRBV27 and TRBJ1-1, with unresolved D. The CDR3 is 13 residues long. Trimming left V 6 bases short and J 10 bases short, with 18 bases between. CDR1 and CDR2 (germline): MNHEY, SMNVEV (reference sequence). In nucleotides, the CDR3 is TGTGCCAGCAGCCCCGTCTCCCCGGCGGGAGCTTTCTTT. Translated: CASSPVSPAGAFF.

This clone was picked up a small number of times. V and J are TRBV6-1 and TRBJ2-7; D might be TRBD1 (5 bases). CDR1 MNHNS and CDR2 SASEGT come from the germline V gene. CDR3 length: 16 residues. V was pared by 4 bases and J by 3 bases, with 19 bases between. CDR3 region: CASSAGGASFSYEQYF. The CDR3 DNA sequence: TGTGCCAGCAGTGCCGGTGGGGCCTCATTTAGCTACGAGCAGTACTTC.

The CDR3 here is CASRLGQGGEQYF. DNA for the CDR3: TGTGCCAGCAGGTTGGGACAGGGGGGTGAGCAGTACTTC. The V and J genes are TRBV27 and TRBJ2-7, with TRBD1 matching 11 bases. V lost 6 bases, J lost 7 bases, and 5 bases stayed unmatched. From germline, CDR1 is MNHEY and CDR2 SMNVEV (reference sequence). CDR3 length: 13 amino acids.

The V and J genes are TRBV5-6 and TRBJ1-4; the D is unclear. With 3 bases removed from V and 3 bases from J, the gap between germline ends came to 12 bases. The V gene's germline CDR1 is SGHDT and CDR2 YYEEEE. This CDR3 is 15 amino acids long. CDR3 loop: CASSYIYRANEKLFF. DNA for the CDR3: TGTGCCAGCAGCTATATTTACAGAGCTAATGAAAAACTGTTTTTT.

In nucleotides, the CDR3 is TGCAGCGTTGAAGGCAGGGCCCCTGAAGCTTTCTTT. Protein product: CSVEGRAPEAFF. V and J are TRBV29-1 and TRBJ1-1, with D perhaps matching TRBD1 (5 bases). V lost 1 base to trimming and J lost 6 bases, with 9 bases between them. The germline CDR1 and CDR2 sequences are SQVTM and ANQGSEA. The CDR3 is made up of 12 amino acids.

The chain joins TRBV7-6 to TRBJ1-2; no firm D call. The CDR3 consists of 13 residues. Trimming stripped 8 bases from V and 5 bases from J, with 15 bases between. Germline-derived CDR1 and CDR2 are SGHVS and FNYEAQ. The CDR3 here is CASSGEVEYGYTF. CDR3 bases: TGTGCCAGCTCCGGGGAGGTTGAATATGGCTACACCTTC.

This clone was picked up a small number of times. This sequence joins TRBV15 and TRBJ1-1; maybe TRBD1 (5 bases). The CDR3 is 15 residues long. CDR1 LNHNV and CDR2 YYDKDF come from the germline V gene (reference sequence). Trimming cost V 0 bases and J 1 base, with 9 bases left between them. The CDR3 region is CATSREIGANTEAFF. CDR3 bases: TGTGCCACCAGCAGAGAAATTGGGGCGAACACTGAAGCTTTCTTT.

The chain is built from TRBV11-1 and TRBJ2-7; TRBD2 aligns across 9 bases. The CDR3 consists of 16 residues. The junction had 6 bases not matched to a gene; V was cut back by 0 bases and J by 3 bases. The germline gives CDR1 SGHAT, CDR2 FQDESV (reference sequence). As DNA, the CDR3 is TGTGCCAGCAGCTTAGCTGGTAGCGGGGGCCTCTACGAGCAGTACTTC. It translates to CASSLAGSGGLYEQYF. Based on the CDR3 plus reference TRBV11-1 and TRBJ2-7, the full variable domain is EAEVAQSPRYKITEKSQAVAFWCDPISGHATLYWYRQILGQGPELLVQFQDESVVDDSQLPKDRFSAERLKGVDSTLKIQPAELGDSAMYLCASSLAGSGGLYEQYFGPGTRLTVT.

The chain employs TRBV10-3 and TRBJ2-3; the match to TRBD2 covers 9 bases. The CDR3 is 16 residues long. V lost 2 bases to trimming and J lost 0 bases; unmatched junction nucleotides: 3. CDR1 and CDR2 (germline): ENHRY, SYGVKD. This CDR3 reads CAISEGTSGSTDTQYF. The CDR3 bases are TGTGCCATCAGTGAGGGAACTAGCGGGAGCACAGATACGCAGTATTTT.

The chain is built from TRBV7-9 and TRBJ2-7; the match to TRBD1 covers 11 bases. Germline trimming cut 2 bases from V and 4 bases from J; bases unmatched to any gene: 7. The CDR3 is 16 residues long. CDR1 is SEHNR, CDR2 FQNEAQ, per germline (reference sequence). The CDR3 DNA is TGTGCCAGCAGCTTACCCGGACAGGGGGCCGCGTACGAGCAGTACTTC. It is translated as CASSLPGQGAAYEQYF.

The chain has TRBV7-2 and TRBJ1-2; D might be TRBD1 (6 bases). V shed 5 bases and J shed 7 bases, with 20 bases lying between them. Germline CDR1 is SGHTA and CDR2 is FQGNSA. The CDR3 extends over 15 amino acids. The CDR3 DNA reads TGTGCCAGCAGCAACAGACAGGAAAACTTGGGTGGCTACACCTTC. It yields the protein CASSNRQENLGGYTF.

CDR3 nucleotide sequence: TGTGCCAGCAGCCCCCCTCCTTACGAAAGAGCTAACTATGGCTACACCTTC. It codes for CASSPPPYERANYGYTF. This chain uses TRBV7-9 with TRBJ1-2; D is unresolved. Germline assignment: CDR1 SEHNR and CDR2 FQNEAQ (reference sequence). The length of the CDR3 is 17 residues. V gave up 5 bases and J gave up 0 bases, with 19 bases separating them.

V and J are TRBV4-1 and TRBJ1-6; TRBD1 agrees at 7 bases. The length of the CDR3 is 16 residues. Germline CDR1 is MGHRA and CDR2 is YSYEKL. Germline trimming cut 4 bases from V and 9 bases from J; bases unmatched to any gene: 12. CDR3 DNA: TGCGCCAGCAGCCCTACGGGACAGCGTTCTGGTTCACCCCTCCACTTT. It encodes CASSPTGQRSGSPLHF.

The CDR3 sequence is CASSQMGTGSTEAFF. The DNA of the CDR3 is TGCGCCAGCAGCCAAATGGGGACAGGGAGCACTGAAGCTTTCTTT. The chain has TRBV4-1 and TRBJ1-1, with TRBD1 matching over 9 bases. The CDR3 contains 15 residues. Germline assignment: CDR1 MGHRA and CDR2 YSYEKL. Losses at the gene ends were 2 bases for V and 4 bases for J; bases not matched to a gene: 5.

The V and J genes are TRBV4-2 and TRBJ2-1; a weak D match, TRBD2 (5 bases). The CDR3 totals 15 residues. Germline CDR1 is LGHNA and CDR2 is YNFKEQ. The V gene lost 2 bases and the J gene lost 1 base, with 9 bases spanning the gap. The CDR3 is CASSQTTSSYNEQFF. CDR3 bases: TGTGCCAGCAGCCAAACAACTAGTTCCTACAATGAGCAGTTCTTC.

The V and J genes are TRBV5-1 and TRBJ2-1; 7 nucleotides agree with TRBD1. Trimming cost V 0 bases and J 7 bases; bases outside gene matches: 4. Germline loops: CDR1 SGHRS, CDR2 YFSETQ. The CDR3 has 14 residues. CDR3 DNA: TGCGCCAGCAGCTTGGGTGACAGGGTTAATGAGCAGTTCTTC. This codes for CASSLGDRVNEQFF. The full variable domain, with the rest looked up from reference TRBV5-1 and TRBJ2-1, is KAGVTQTPRYLIKTRGQQVTLSCSPISGHRSVSWYQQTPGQGLQFLFEYFSETQRNKGNFPGRFSGRQFSNSRSEMNVSTLELGDSALYLCASSLGDRVNEQFFGPGTRLTVL.

The CDR3 nucleotides read TGTGCCAGCAGCGTAGTAGGGGCCTTTGGCACTGAAGCTTTCTTT. The encoded protein is CASSVVGAFGTEAFF. The chain combines TRBV9 with TRBJ1-1; tentatively, D is TRBD1 (5 bases). V gave up 0 bases and J gave up 4 bases, with 13 bases separating them. Germline V CDR1 and CDR2: SGDLS, YYNGEE. The length of the CDR3 is 15 residues.

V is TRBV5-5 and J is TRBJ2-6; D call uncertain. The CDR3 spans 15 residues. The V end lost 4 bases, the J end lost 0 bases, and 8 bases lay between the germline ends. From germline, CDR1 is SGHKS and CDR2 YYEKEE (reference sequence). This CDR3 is CASSAVYSGANVLTF. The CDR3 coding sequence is TGTGCCAGCAGCGCTGTCTACTCTGGGGCCAACGTCCTGACTTTC.

Here the CDR3 DNA reads TGTGCCAGCAGCTTAGATCCCGACAGAGCGGGAGAGCCAGAGACCCAGTACTTC. This encodes CASSLDPDRAGEPETQYF. The rearrangement uses TRBV7-8 and TRBJ2-5; TRBD2 aligns across 8 bases. Germline values: CDR1 SGHVS, CDR2 FQNEAQ. This CDR3 contains 18 residues. V was clipped by 1 base and J by 4 bases; unmatched bases: 14.

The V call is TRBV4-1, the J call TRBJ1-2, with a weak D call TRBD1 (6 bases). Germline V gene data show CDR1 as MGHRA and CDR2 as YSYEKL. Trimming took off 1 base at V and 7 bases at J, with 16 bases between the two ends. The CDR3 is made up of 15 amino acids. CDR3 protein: CASSQVERGAGGYTF. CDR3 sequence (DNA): TGCGCCAGCAGCCAAGTTGAGCGGGGGGCGGGTGGCTACACCTTC.

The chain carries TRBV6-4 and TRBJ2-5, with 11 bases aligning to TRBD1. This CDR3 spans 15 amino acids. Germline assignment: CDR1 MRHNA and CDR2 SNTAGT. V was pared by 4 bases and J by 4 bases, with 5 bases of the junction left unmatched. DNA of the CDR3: TGTGCCAGCAGTGTCGGACAGGGGGCGGGAGAGACCCAGTACTTC. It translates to CASSVGQGAGETQYF.

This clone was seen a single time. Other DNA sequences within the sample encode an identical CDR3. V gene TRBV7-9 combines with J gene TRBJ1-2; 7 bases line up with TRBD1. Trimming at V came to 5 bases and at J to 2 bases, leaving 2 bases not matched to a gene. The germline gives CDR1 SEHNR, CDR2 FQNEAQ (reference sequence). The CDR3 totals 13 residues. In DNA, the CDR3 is TGTGCCAGCAGCCCGGGACAGAACTATGGCTACACCTTC. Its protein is CASSPGQNYGYTF. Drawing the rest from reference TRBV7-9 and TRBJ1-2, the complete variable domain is DTGVSQNPRHKITKRGQNVTFRCDPISEHNRLYWYRQTLGQGPEFLTYFQNEAQLEKSRLLSDRFSAERPKGSFSTLEIQRTEQGDSAMYLCASSPGQNYGYTFGSGTRLTVV.

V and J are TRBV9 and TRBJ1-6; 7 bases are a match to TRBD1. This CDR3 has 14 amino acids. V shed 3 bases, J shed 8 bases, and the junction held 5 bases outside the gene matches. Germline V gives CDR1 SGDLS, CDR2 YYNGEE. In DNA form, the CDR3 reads TGTGCCAGCAGCGGGGGACAGAAGCATTCACCCCTCCACTTT. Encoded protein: CASSGGQKHSPLHF.

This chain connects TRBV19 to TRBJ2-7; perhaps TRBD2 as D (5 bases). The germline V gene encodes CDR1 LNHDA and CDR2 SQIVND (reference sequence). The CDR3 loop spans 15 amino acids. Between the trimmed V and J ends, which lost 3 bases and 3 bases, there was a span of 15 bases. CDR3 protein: CASSITGTSSYEQYF. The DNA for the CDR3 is TGTGCCAGTAGTATCACGGGAACGTCGAGCTACGAGCAGTACTTC.